Listed here are 19 T cell receptor beta chains from one sample, sequenced in a study of Ad26.COV2.S vaccination and SARS-CoV-2 variants. Stated treatment: around 19 received Ad26.COV2.S at low or high dose, single or two shots; a few received placebo; per-sample allocation not given. Specimens were obtained on day 63 following the first vaccine or placebo injection. The data were produced by immunoSEQ multiplex PCR, yet TCRdb's version contains in-frame clones alone and is incomplete. The table lists a few hundred thousand clones, approximately 87% of them singletons, with approximately 4% in the top ten. The input for sequencing was peripheral blood, taken in a trial of Ad26.COV2.S vaccine versus placebo. Every receptor here comes from a person aged 18-60 years who received the Ad26.COV2.S COVID-19 vaccine or a placebo.

V gene TRBV29-1 combines with J gene TRBJ2-1, with D unclear. Germline-derived CDR1 and CDR2 are SQVTM and ANQGSEA. CDR3 size: 12 residues. V dropped 6 bases and J dropped 6 bases, with 12 bases sitting between them. CDR3 protein: CSVSGGVNEQFF. The CDR3, as DNA: TGCAGCGTCTCAGGTGGGGTCAATGAGCAGTTCTTC.

In nucleotides, the CDR3 is TGCGCCAGCAGCCCGCCCGGTAGCGGGGAGGCAGATACGCAGTATTTT. This codes for CASSPPGSGEADTQYF. V and J are TRBV4-3 and TRBJ2-3, with 8 bases lining up with TRBD2. Germline loops: CDR1 LGHNA, CDR2 YSLEER. V lost 4 bases and J lost 4; bases outside the gene matches: 10. CDR3 length: 16 residues.

The chain is built from TRBV6-2 or TRBV6-3 and TRBJ2-1, with a tentative D call TRBD2 (6 bases). V lost 2 bases to trimming and J lost 4 bases, with 15 bases between them. This CDR3 region has 16 residues. CDR1 is MNHEY, CDR2 SVGEGT, per germline. The CDR3 loop is CASSYHSRDSYNEQFF. The CDR3 coding sequence is TGTGCCAGCAGTTACCACAGCCGGGACTCATACAATGAGCAGTTCTTC.

This clone is a singleton in its sample. The V and J genes are TRBV9 and TRBJ1-5; D is ambiguous. CDR1 is SGDLS, CDR2 YYNGEE, per germline. The CDR3 has 14 residues. V was shortened by 3 bases and J by 3 bases, with 10 bases between the two germline ends. The CDR3 DNA sequence: TGTGCCAGCAGCGAAACGCAATACAATCAGCCCCAGCATTTT. Its translation is CASSETQYNQPQHF.

This chain connects TRBV30 to TRBJ1-5; TRBD1 matches at 8 bases. Germline V gene data show CDR1 as GTSNPN and CDR2 as SVGIG (reference sequence). This CDR3 is 15 amino acids long. Trimming at V came to 3 bases and at J to 3 bases, leaving 7 bases not matched to a gene. In DNA form, the CDR3 reads TGTGCCTGGAGCGCGGACAGGGCCTTCAATCAGCCCCAGCATTTT. It codes for CAWSADRAFNQPQHF. The full variable domain, its missing parts supplied by reference TRBV30 and TRBJ1-5, is SQTIHQWPATLVQPVGSPLSLECTVEGTSNPNLYWYRQAAGRGLQLLFYSVGIGQISSEVPQNLSASRPQDRQFILSSKKLLLSDSGFYLCAWSADRAFNQPQHFGDGTRLSIL.

The chain is built from TRBV5-1 and TRBJ2-3; TRBD1 agrees at 7 bases. Per germline, CDR1 SGHRS and CDR2 YFSETQ. Trimming took 0 bases from V and 3 from J; bases not matched to a gene: 10. The length of the CDR3 is 17 residues. The DNA for the CDR3 is TGCGCCAGCAGCTTGGAAAACCGGGACAGAAAAACAGATACGCAGTATTTT. It yields the protein CASSLENRDRKTDTQYF.

This clone was seen only a few times. This chain links TRBV29-1 with TRBJ1-2; 7 positions match TRBD1. Germline lookup yields CDR1 SQVTM and CDR2 ANQGSEA. This CDR3 spans 13 amino acids. The V and J ends lost 3 bases and 2 bases, in that order; junction bases with no gene match: 3. CDR3 bases: TGCAGCGTTGATGAGGGGGCGAACTATGGCTACACCTTC. Its translation is CSVDEGANYGYTF.

V and J are TRBV6-1 and TRBJ1-1, with D unresolved. In germline, CDR1 is MNHNS, CDR2 SASEGT. This CDR3 has 14 residues. The V end lost 2 bases, the J end lost 1 base, and 8 bases lay between the germline ends. This CDR3 reads CASSEINRNTEAFF. The CDR3 nucleotides are TGTGCCAGCAGTGAAATTAACCGGAACACTGAAGCTTTCTTT.

This chain links TRBV7-3 with TRBJ1-1; D is undetermined. CDR1 is SGHTA and CDR2 is FQGTGA in the germline V gene. The V end was cut by 1 base, the J end by 3 bases, with 15 bases between. The CDR3 loop spans 16 amino acids. Here the CDR3 DNA reads TGTGCCAGCAGCTTAAGTCAGAGTCCCGGGCACACTGAAGCTTTCTTT. Residues: CASSLSQSPGHTEAFF.

The V call is TRBV7-9, the J call TRBJ1-6, with 7 bases fitting TRBD1. The CDR3 has 14 amino acids. The germline CDR1 and CDR2 sequences are SEHNR and FQNEAQ (reference sequence). The V segment lost 3 bases and the J segment 8 bases; nucleotides outside the gene matches: 4. The CDR3 coding sequence is TGTGCCAGCAGCTTTAGGGACAGATATTCACCCCTCCACTTT. Translating it yields CASSFRDRYSPLHF.

V and J are TRBV6-6 and TRBJ2-2, with 13 bases aligning to TRBD2. Germline V gives CDR1 MNHNY, CDR2 SVGAGI (reference sequence). J lost 2 bases, V lost 6 bases, and 3 bases had no gene match. The CDR3 covers 16 residues. In nucleotides, the CDR3 is TGTGCCAGCAGAAGGACTAGCGGGGGCAACACCGGGGAGCTGTTTTTT. It encodes CASRRTSGGNTGELFF.

The rearrangement uses TRBV12-3 or TRBV12-4 and TRBJ1-5, with TRBD1 identical over 7 bases. The CDR3 length is 13 residues. Germline trimming cut 6 bases from V and 3 bases from J; bases unmatched to any gene: 2. The chain's CDR3 is CASRTGDNQPQHF. DNA for the CDR3: TGTGCCAGCAGAACAGGGGACAATCAGCCCCAGCATTTT.

The chain has TRBV12-3 or TRBV12-4 and TRBJ1-6; TRBD1 aligns across 7 bases. The CDR3 sequence is 13 residues long. V lost 5 bases and J lost 10; bases outside the gene matches: 5. The CDR3 DNA reads TGTGCCAGCAGTCGACAGGGAGGGTCACCCCTCCACTTT. This encodes CASSRQGGSPLHF.

This chain links TRBV19 with TRBJ2-2; 7 nucleotides match TRBD2. V shed 3 bases, J shed 0 bases, and the junction held 4 bases outside the gene matches. CDR1 LNHDA and CDR2 SQIVND come from the germline V gene (reference sequence). CDR3 size: 16 residues. The CDR3 spells CASSIGGMANTGELFF. As DNA, the CDR3 is TGTGCCAGTAGTATCGGGGGGATGGCGAACACCGGGGAGCTGTTTTTT.

The chain employs TRBV3-1 (or the pseudogene TRBV3-2) and TRBJ2-3; possibly TRBD1 or TRBD2 for D (6 bases each). V was clipped by 0 bases and J by 1 base, with 14 bases between them. This CDR3 is built from 17 residues. Germline-derived CDR1 and CDR2 are LGHDT and YNNKEL (reference sequence). The CDR3 is CASSQDPGAMRTDTQYF. The CDR3 DNA reads as TGTGCCAGCAGCCAAGATCCGGGGGCCATGCGCACAGATACGCAGTATTTT.

The rearrangement joins TRBV27 to TRBJ1-2, with 7 bases that match TRBD1. V shed 6 bases, J shed 5 bases, and the junction held 6 bases outside the gene matches. Germline CDR1 reads MNHEY; CDR2 reads SMNVEV (reference sequence). The CDR3 has 13 residues. Here the CDR3 reads CASSQTGVYGYTF. CDR3 sequence (DNA): TGTGCCAGCAGCCAAACAGGGGTATATGGCTACACCTTC.

The chain employs TRBV5-5 and TRBJ1-2; a weak D match, TRBD1 (5 bases). V lost 0 bases and J lost 7, with 13 bases in between. CDR1 is SGHKS and CDR2 is YYEKEE in the germline V gene (reference sequence). The CDR3 has 14 residues. CDR3 residues: CASSLAVGDCGYTF. The CDR3 bases are TGTGCCAGCAGCTTGGCCGTGGGGGATTGTGGCTACACCTTC.

This clone is a singleton in its sample. The genes are TRBV4-1 and TRBJ2-1; TRBD2 matches at 10 bases. The CDR3 length is 16 residues. Germline V gene sequence: CDR1 MGHRA, CDR2 YSYEKL. J lost 2 bases, V lost 0 bases, and 1 base had no gene match. The CDR3 nucleotides read TGCGCCAGCAGCCAAGATAGCGGGGGGACCTACAATGAGCAGTTCTTC. It specifies CASSQDSGGTYNEQFF.

This clone was seen a single time. CDR3 DNA: TGTGCCAGCAGTTTAAGACTAGCGGGGGCGGACACCGGGGAGCTGTTTTTT. Amino acids: CASSLRLAGADTGELFF. The chain carries TRBV28 and TRBJ2-2, with 12 nucleotides matching TRBD2. V lost 2 bases to trimming and J lost 3 bases; unmatched junction nucleotides: 4. Germline values: CDR1 MDHEN, CDR2 SYDVKM. This CDR3 region has 17 residues.